The 15 T cell receptor beta chains below all came from one sample that was sequenced in a study of regulatory T cells in long-lasting Graves disease. Assembly of TCR beta libraries relied on iRepertoire HTBI primers together with Arm-PCR of CDR3 regions. A single record per CDR3 protein comes from TCRdb applying MiXCR to the multiplex PCR reads. The sample has 350,000 to 550,000 distinct CDR3 sequences; about 15% are singletons. Time point given: newly diagnosed GD, antithyroid drugs for less than 3 months. Extracted PBMC RNA gave rise to the TCR library. These same data were also listed under a study on T cells in Graves' hyperthyroidism and ophthalmopathy.

Sequencing was performed on peripheral blood mononuclear cells (PBMCs), taken at new diagnosis, from a patient treated with antithyroid drugs. These TCRs come from a woman in her 30s with Graves disease.

This clonotype came up many times. This rearrangement joins TRBV7-9 to TRBJ1-2, with unresolved D. Looked up from germline, CDR1 is SEHNR and CDR2 is FQNEAQ (reference sequence). The CDR3 has 13 residues. V lost 3 bases, J lost 6 bases, and 11 bases lay in between. The CDR3 coding sequence is TGTGCCAGCAGCTTGATACGGTTAGATGGCTACACCTTC. Protein sequence: CASSLIRLDGYTF.

This clonotype came up many times. This chain joins TRBV27 and TRBJ2-1; the match to TRBD2 covers 12 bases. Germline assignment: CDR1 MNHEY and CDR2 SMNVEV (reference sequence). The V and J ends lost 3 bases and 10 bases, in that order; junction bases with no gene match: 7. There are 15 residues in the CDR3. CDR3 coding DNA: TGTGCCAGCAGTTTGCGGCTAGCGGGAGGGGGCGAGCAGTTCTTC. Its translation is CASSLRLAGGGEQFF.

The sample holds many counts of this clonotype. The chain employs TRBV7-2 and TRBJ2-3; 10 positions match TRBD2. Germline V gene data show CDR1 as SGHTA and CDR2 as FQGNSA. The trim removed 1 base at V and 3 bases at J, leaving 4 bases unmatched. The CDR3 is 16 residues long. CDR3 nucleotide sequence: TGTGCCAGCAGCTTAGTAGCGGGAGGAGGAACAGATACGCAGTATTTT. It encodes CASSLVAGGGTDTQYF.

This clonotype was counted ten times or more. This rearrangement joins TRBV5-1 to TRBJ1-2; D unresolved. Germline values: CDR1 SGHRS, CDR2 YFSETQ. V dropped 3 bases and J dropped 2 bases, with 17 bases sitting between them. The CDR3 runs 16 residues. The CDR3 DNA reads TGCGCCAGCAGCTCGGACGGCGAGGTTCTAAACTATGGCTACACCTTC. Amino acid sequence: CASSSDGEVLNYGYTF.

This clonotype has a handful of counts. The CDR3 DNA reads as TGTGCCAGCAGCCCTGGACAGAAGGGAGGCTACACCTTC. Translation: CASSPGQKGGYTF. This chain joins TRBV6-1 and TRBJ1-2; possibly TRBD1 for D (6 bases). The CDR3 is made up of 13 amino acids. Germline assignment: CDR1 MNHNS and CDR2 SASEGT. V lost 6 bases, J lost 8 bases, and 16 bases lay in between.

In this sample, this clonotype turned up many times. DNA of the CDR3: TGTGCCAGCAGCTTAGAGATAGAATACGAGCAGTACTTC. Translated, it gives CASSLEIEYEQYF. V and J are TRBV11-2 and TRBJ2-7; no clear D gene. Germline V lookup: CDR1 SGHAT, CDR2 FQNNGV. The CDR3 runs 13 residues. V lost 0 bases and J lost 4, with 7 bases in between.

The V and J genes are TRBV5-1 and TRBJ2-7, with TRBD2 matching over 7 bases. The CDR3 sequence is 14 residues long. The germline CDR1 and CDR2 sequences are SGHRS and YFSETQ. Germline trimming cut 0 bases from V and 2 bases from J; bases unmatched to any gene: 2. This chain's CDR3 is CASSLASGAYEQYF. In nucleotides, the CDR3 is TGCGCCAGCAGCTTGGCTAGCGGTGCCTACGAGCAGTACTTC.

This clonotype has a count of ten or more. The rearrangement uses TRBV5-1 and TRBJ1-2; D not resolved. V dropped 4 bases and J dropped 0 bases, with 13 bases sitting between them. CDR1 is SGHRS and CDR2 is YFSETQ in the germline V gene. The CDR3 length is 15 residues. CDR3 region: CASSPDGVANYGYTF. The DNA of the CDR3 is TGCGCCAGCAGCCCGGACGGCGTAGCTAACTATGGCTACACCTTC.

Points on this clonotype: A much larger clone lies one base from this, so it may be a read error. This chain connects TRBV2 to TRBJ1-6; no reliable D call. V lost 4 bases and J lost 4, with 11 bases in between. Germline CDR1 and CDR2: SNHLY and FYNNEI. The CDR3 loop spans 15 amino acids. CDR3 residues: CASSGRHPYNSPLHF. In nucleotides, the CDR3 is TGTGCCAGCAGTGGGCGGCACCCGTATAATTCACCCCTCCACTTT.

This clonotype was recorded at least ten times. This chain uses TRBV5-1 with TRBJ2-1; D remains ambiguous. This CDR3 contains 14 residues. Trimming stripped 0 bases from V and 6 bases from J, with 10 bases between. Germline V gives CDR1 SGHRS, CDR2 YFSETQ. The CDR3 here is CASSLGHPFNEQFF. CDR3 bases: TGCGCCAGCAGCTTGGGACACCCTTTCAATGAGCAGTTCTTC.

This clonotype was detected ten times or more. The chain recombines TRBV10-2 with TRBJ1-5; D not certain. From germline, CDR1 is WSHSY and CDR2 SAAADI. The V end was cut by 5 bases, the J end by 5 bases, with 7 bases between. This CDR3 region has 12 residues. The DNA of the CDR3 is TGCGCCAGCAGTAACACCGATCAGCCCCAGCATTTT. Translated: CASSNTDQPQHF.

This clonotype was observed a handful of times. This chain uses TRBV20-1 with TRBJ1-1, with D uncertain. The CDR3 has 14 amino acids. V was trimmed by 0 bases and J by 1 base, leaving 9 bases between them. Germline CDR1 DFQATT, CDR2 SNEGSKA (reference sequence). The DNA of the CDR3 is TGCAGTGCTAGAGATTTTAAGGGGAACACTGAAGCTTTCTTT. This translates into CSARDFKGNTEAFF.

This clonotype was recorded a few times. In DNA form, the CDR3 reads TGTGCCAGCCATGGGACTAGCGGGAGGTCCTACAATGAGCAGTTCTTC. Amino acids: CASHGTSGRSYNEQFF. The chain combines TRBV28 with TRBJ2-1; 15 nucleotides match TRBD2. V lost 8 bases, J lost 1 base, and 3 bases stayed unmatched. Germline V gives CDR1 MDHEN, CDR2 SYDVKM. This CDR3 has 16 amino acids. The complete variable domain, with remaining parts taken from reference TRBV28 and TRBJ2-1, reads DVKVTQSSRYLVKRTGEKVFLECVQDMDHENMFWYRQDPGLGLRLIYFSYDVKMKEKGDIPEGYSVSREKKERFSLILESASTNQTSMYLCASHGTSGRSYNEQFFGPGTRLTVL.

The rearrangement joins TRBV29-1 to TRBJ1-2; no definite D call. V dropped 7 bases and J dropped 2 bases, with 14 bases sitting between them. In germline, CDR1 is SQVTM, CDR2 ANQGSEA. The CDR3 has 13 residues. As DNA, the CDR3 is TGCAGCGCCTCTTTACTGGACAACTATGGCTACACCTTC. Amino acids: CSASLLDNYGYTF.

This clonotype was counted ten times or more. The chain carries TRBV11-3 and TRBJ2-3; no clear D gene. The germline V gene encodes CDR1 SGHNT and CDR2 YENEEA. This CDR3 is built from 14 residues. Trimming cost V 4 bases and J 3 bases, with 11 bases left between them. The CDR3 here is CASSSGRRTDTQYF. The DNA of the CDR3 is TGTGCCAGCAGCTCCGGCCGTCGGACAGATACGCAGTATTTT.